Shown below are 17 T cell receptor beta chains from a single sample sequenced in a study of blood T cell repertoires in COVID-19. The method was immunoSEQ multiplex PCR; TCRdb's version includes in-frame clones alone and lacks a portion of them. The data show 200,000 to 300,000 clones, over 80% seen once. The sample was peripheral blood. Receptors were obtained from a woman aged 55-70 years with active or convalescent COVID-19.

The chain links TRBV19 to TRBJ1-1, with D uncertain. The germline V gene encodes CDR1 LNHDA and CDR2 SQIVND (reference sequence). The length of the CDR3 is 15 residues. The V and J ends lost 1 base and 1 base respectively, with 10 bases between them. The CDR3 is CASSIVVSGNTEAFF. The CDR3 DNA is TGTGCCAGTAGTATAGTAGTTTCTGGGAACACTGAAGCTTTCTTT.

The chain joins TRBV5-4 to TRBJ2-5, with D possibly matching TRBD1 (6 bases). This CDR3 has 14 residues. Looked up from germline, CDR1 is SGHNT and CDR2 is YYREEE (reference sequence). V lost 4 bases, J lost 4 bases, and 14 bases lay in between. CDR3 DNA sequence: TGTGCCAGCAGCCAACAGGGTTTAAGAGAGACCCAGTACTTC. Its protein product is CASSQQGLRETQYF.

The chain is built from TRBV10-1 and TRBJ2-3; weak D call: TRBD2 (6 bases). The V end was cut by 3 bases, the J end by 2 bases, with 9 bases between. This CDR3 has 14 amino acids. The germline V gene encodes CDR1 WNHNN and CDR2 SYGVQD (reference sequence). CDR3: CASSDGGITDTQYF. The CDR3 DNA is TGCGCCAGCAGTGACGGGGGAATCACAGATACGCAGTATTTT.

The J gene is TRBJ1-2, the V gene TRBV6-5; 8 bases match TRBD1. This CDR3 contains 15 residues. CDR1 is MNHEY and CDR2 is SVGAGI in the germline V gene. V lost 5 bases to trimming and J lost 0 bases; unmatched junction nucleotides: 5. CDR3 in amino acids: CASSQGDRSNYGYTF. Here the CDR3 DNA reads TGTGCCAGCAGTCAGGGGGACAGGTCTAACTATGGCTACACCTTC.

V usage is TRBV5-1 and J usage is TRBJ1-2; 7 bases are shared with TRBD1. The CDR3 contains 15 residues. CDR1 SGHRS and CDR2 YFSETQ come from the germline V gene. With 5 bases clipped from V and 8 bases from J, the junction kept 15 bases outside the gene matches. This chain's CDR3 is CASRPTPGQSSGYTF. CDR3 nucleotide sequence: TGCGCCAGCAGGCCTACCCCGGGACAGTCATCAGGCTACACCTTC.

The CDR3 coding sequence is TGTGCCAGCAGGCGTCTAGCATCGGATACGCAGTATTTT. The encoded protein is CASRRLASDTQYF. The chain recombines TRBV2 with TRBJ2-3, with D perhaps TRBD2 (5 bases). V was clipped by 6 bases and J by 6 bases, with 13 bases between them. The CDR3 loop spans 13 amino acids. CDR1 SNHLY and CDR2 FYNNEI come from the germline V gene. The full variable domain, its missing parts supplied by reference TRBV2 and TRBJ2-3, is EPEVTQTPSHQVTQMGQEVILRCVPISNHLYFYWYRQILGQKVEFLVSFYNNEISEKSEIFDDQFSVERPDGSNFTLKIRSTKLEDSAMYFCASRRLASDTQYFGPGTRLTVL.

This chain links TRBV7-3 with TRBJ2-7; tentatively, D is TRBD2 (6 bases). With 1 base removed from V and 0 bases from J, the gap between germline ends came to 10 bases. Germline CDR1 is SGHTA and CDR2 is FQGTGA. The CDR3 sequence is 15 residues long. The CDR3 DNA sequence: TGTGCCAGCAGCTTAAGGCTAGCGCACTCCTACGAGCAGTACTTC. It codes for CASSLRLAHSYEQYF.

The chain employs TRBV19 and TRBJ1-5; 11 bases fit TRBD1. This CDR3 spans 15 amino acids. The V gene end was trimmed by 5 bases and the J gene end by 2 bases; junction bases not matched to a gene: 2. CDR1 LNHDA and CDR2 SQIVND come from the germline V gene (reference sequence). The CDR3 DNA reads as TGTGCCAGTAGTGGGACAGGGGGAGGCAATCAGCCCCAGCATTTT. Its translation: CASSGTGGGNQPQHF.

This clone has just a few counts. CDR3 DNA: TGTGCCAGCAGTGATACCCGAGGGAGCACAGATACGCAGTATTTT. Protein sequence: CASSDTRGSTDTQYF. This chain links TRBV6-4 with TRBJ2-3; D is perhaps TRBD2 (5 bases). This CDR3 spans 15 amino acids. Trimming stripped 3 bases from V and 0 bases from J, with 10 bases between. Germline V CDR1 and CDR2: MRHNA, SNTAGT.

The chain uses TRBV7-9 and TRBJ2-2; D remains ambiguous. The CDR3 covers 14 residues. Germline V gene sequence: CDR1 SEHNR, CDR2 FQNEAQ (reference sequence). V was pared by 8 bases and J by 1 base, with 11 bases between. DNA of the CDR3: TGTGCCAGCCAACCCCGCAGGAACACCGGGGAGCTGTTTTTT. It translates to CASQPRRNTGELFF.

The DNA for the CDR3 is TGTGCCTGGAGCCCCGGTGGCAATCAGCCCCAGCATTTT. Its protein product is CAWSPGGNQPQHF. The genes are TRBV30 and TRBJ1-5; D unclear. V lost 3 bases and J lost 2, with 8 bases in between. In germline, CDR1 is GTSNPN, CDR2 SVGIG (reference sequence). The CDR3 runs 13 residues.

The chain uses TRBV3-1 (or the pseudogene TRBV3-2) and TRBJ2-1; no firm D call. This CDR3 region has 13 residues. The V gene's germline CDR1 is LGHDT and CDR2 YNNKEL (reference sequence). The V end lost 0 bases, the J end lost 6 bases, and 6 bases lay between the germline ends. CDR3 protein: CASSQDLSNEQFF. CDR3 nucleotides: TGTGCCAGCAGCCAAGATTTGAGCAATGAGCAGTTCTTC.

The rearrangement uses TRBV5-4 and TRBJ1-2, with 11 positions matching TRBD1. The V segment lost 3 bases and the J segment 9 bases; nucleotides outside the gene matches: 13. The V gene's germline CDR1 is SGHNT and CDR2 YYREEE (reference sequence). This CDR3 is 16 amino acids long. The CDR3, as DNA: TGTGCCAGCAGCTATCCCGGGACAGGGGGAACTATGAGCTACACCTTC. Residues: CASSYPGTGGTMSYTF.

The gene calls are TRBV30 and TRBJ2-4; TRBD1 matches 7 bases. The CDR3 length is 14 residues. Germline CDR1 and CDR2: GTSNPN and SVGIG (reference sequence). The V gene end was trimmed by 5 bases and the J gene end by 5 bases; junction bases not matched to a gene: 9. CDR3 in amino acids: CAWASTGVENIQYF. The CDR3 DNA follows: TGTGCCTGGGCCTCAACAGGGGTGGAAAACATTCAGTACTTC.

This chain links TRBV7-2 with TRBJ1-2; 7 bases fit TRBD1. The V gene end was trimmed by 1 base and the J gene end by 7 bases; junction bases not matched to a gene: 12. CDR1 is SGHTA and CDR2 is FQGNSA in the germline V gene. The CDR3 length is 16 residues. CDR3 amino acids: CASSLVISQGTSGYTF. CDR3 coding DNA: TGTGCCAGCAGCTTAGTCATCTCACAGGGGACGAGTGGCTACACCTTC. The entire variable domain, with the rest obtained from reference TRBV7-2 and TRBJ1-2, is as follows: GAGVSQSPSNKVTEKGKDVELRCDPISGHTALYWYRQSLGQGLEFLIYFQGNSAPDKSGLPSDRFSAERTGGSVSTLTIQRTQQEDSAVYLCASSLVISQGTSGYTFGSGTRLTVV.

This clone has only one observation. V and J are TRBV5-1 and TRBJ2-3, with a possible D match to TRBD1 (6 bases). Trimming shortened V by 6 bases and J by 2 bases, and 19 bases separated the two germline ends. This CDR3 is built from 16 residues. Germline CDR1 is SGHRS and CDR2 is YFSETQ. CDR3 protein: CASTLPGDPLTDTQYF. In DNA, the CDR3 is TGCGCCAGCACCCTACCAGGGGATCCTCTCACAGATACGCAGTATTTT.

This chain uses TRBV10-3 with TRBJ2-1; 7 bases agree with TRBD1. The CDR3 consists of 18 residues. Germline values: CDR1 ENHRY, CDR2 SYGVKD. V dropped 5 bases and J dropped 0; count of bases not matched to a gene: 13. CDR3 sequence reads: CAISYEGAKYSSYNEQFF. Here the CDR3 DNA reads TGTGCCATCAGTTACGAGGGGGCCAAATATAGCTCCTACAATGAGCAGTTCTTC.